A selection of T cell receptor beta chains follows, all from one sample in a study of molecular identifiers for immune sequencing clone quantification. One entry per CDR3 protein, called by TCRdb with MiXCR from the PCR reads. The sample yields 490,000 or so distinct CDR3 sequences, over 20% seen once. The source material was naive CD8+ T cells from blood, with Jurkat cell RNA spiked in. Every receptor here comes from a human donor in good health. Some libraries in this study had Jurkat cell RNA spiked in. The CDR3 runs from the conserved cysteine through the conserved F or W. The D gene is left open where the match is weak. Some rows have no size entry. The others give once, few or many, or a class for an expanded clone.

d_call: NA; clone_size: many; v_call: TRBV4-3; j_call: TRBJ2-3; cdr3_aa: CASSQDVREKDTQYF; cdr3_nt: TGCGCCAGCAGCCAAGATGTACGGGAAAAAGATACGCAGTATTTT
d_call: TRBD2; clone_size: many; v_call: TRBV20-1; j_call: TRBJ2-7; cdr3_aa: CSAKLPSGREYEQYF; cdr3_nt: TGCAGTGCCAAACTTCCTAGCGGGAGAGAATACGAGCAGTACTTC
d_call: TRBD2; clone_size: NA; v_call: TRBV20-1; j_call: TRBJ2-3; cdr3_aa: CSARVSLADPTDTQYF; cdr3_nt: TGCAGTGCTAGAGTTTCACTAGCGGACCCCACAGATACGCAGTATTTT
d_call: NA; clone_size: many; v_call: TRBV6-5; j_call: TRBJ2-7; cdr3_aa: CASSYRGGYEQYF; cdr3_nt: TGTGCCAGCAGTTACAGGGGGGGATACGAGCAGTACTTC
d_call: NA; clone_size: NA; v_call: TRBV7-3; j_call: TRBJ2-1; cdr3_aa: CASSLEGAGVEQFF; cdr3_nt: TGTGCCAGCAGCTTAGAGGGGGCGGGGGTTGAGCAGTTCTTC
d_call: TRBD2; clone_size: NA; v_call: TRBV7-3; j_call: TRBJ2-1; cdr3_aa: CASSLTSGNGNEQFF; cdr3_nt: TGTGCCAGCAGCCTAACTAGCGGGAACGGGAATGAGCAGTTCTTC
d_call: TRBD1; clone_size: few; v_call: TRBV20-1; j_call: TRBJ1-2; cdr3_aa: CSALPTGDDGYTF; cdr3_nt: TGCAGTGCTTTGCCGACAGGGGATGATGGCTACACCTTC
d_call: TRBD1; clone_size: many; v_call: TRBV28; j_call: TRBJ1-2; cdr3_aa: CASSFPRDRLYGYTF; cdr3_nt: TGTGCCAGCAGCTTCCCCCGGGACAGGCTGTATGGCTACACCTTC
d_call: NA; clone_size: few; v_call: TRBV6-6; j_call: TRBJ2-7; cdr3_aa: CASSYPGALEQYF; cdr3_nt: TGTGCCAGCAGTTACCCAGGGGCTCTGGAGCAGTACTTC
d_call: NA; clone_size: NA; v_call: TRBV7-2; j_call: TRBJ1-1; cdr3_aa: CASSFGPNEAFF; cdr3_nt: TGTGCCAGCAGCTTCGGACCTAATGAAGCTTTCTTT
d_call: NA; clone_size: NA; v_call: TRBV6-6; j_call: TRBJ2-7; cdr3_aa: CASSYTSQYEQYF; cdr3_nt: TGTGCCAGCAGTTACACTAGCCAATACGAGCAGTACTTC
d_call: NA; clone_size: many; v_call: TRBV18; j_call: TRBJ2-3; cdr3_aa: CASSPSGPDTQYF; cdr3_nt: TGTGCCAGCTCACCGTCGGGGCCTGATACGCAGTATTTT
d_call: NA; clone_size: few; v_call: TRBV21-1; j_call: TRBJ1-5; cdr3_aa: CASSPSGRPSNQPQHF; cdr3_nt: TGTGCCAGCAGCCCTAGTGGAAGGCCTAGCAATCAGCCCCAGCATTTT
d_call: NA; clone_size: few; v_call: TRBV4-1; j_call: TRBJ2-1; cdr3_aa: CASSFPSGNEQFF; cdr3_nt: TGCGCCAGCAGTTTCCCGTCGGGTAATGAGCAGTTCTTC